This T cell receptor beta chain was retrieved from a study of cytomegalovirus exposure and HLA in healthy donors. Study outcomes and limitations: V segments that were indistinguishable, TRBV6-2 and TRBV6-3 among them, were omitted from analysis. In a later analysis, an Asian-associated ancestry cluster reportedly showed fewer N-insertions than the 666-donor mean.

V was pared by 6 bases and J by 3 bases, with 15 bases between. Germline CDR1 is MDHEN and CDR2 is SYDVKM. The CDR3 spans 14 residues. The primer mix had 60 Vbeta and 13 Jbeta primers. The protocol was immunoSEQ multiplex PCR, while the TCRdb copy is restricted to in-frame clones and leaves out a portion. The sample totals approximately 61,000 clones; its top ten clones hold around 2.1%. As to this clone: Antigen: not known.

The rearrangement joins TRBV28 to TRBJ2-7, with no clear D. The sequencing sample was made of PBMCs. The receptor was derived from a woman aged 18-29 years in good health and CMV-seronegative. The CDR3 nucleotides are TGTGCCAGCAGCCCGGTCGCTCCCCTCTACGAGCAGTACTTC. Protein sequence: CASSPVAPLYEQYF.